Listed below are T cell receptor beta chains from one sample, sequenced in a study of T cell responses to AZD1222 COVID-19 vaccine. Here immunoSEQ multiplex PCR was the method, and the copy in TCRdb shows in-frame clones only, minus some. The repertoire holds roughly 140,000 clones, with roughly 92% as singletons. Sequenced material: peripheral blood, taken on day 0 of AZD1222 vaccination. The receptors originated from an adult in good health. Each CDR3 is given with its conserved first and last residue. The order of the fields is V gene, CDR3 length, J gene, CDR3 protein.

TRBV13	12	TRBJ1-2	CASSLSADGYTF
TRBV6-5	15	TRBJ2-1	CASSYSGLADNEQFF
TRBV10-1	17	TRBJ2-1	CASSETLAGVPYNEQFF
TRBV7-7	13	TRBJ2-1	CASSQGSYNEQFF
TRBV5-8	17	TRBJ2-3	CASSLGVSLSSTDTQYF
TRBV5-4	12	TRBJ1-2	CASSLVNYGYTF
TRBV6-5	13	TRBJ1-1	CASSPTGGAEAFF
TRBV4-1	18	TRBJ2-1	CASSQGRAGGRARNEQFF
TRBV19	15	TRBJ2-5	CASSRGGSTQETQYF
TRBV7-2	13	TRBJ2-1	CASSAVPGGEQFF
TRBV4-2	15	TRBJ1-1	CASSQGDVGTGEAFF
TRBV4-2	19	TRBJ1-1	CASSQYITGLLGGLTEAFF
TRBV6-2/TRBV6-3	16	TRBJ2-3	CASSPRLAGGTLTQYF
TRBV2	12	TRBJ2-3	CASNNGADTQYF
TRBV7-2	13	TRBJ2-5	CASSSEGQQTQYF
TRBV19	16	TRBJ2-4	CASARGGFIAKNIQYF
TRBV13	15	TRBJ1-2	CASSSAWDSSYGYTF
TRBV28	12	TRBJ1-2	CASRQEPYGYTF
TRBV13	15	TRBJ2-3	CASSPTGAFTDTQYF
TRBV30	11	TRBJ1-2	CAWSLGHGYTF